Listed below are T cell receptor beta chains from one sample, sequenced in a study of T cell responses to AZD1222 COVID-19 vaccine. Only in-frame clones appear in the TCRdb table, and some are missing; sequencing was by immunoSEQ multiplex PCR. The sample has some 140,000 clones, roughly 93% seen once. Here the sequenced sample was peripheral blood, taken on day 0 of AZD1222 vaccination. Receptors originate from an adult in good health. CDR3s include the opening cysteine and the closing phenylalanine or tryptophan. D genes are given only for firm matches. Size is stated for part of the rows, as once, few or many counts, or as a class when the clone is expanded.

CDR3 DNA,CDR3 protein,V gene,D gene,J gene,clone size
TGTGCCACCACCTTCAGCGAGTCCAATGAGCAGTTCTTC,CATTFSESNEQFF,TRBV28,-,TRBJ2-1,-
TGTGCCAGCAGGACGGGACTAGCGGGATCCGCAGATACGCAGTATTTT,CASRTGLAGSADTQYF,TRBV5-6,TRBD2,TRBJ2-3,-
TGTGCCAGCAGTCCTCGAGGGGGAAGTTCAACCGGAAACACCATATATTTT,CASSPRGGSSTGNTIYF,TRBV6-6,-,TRBJ1-3,-
TGTGCCAGCAGTTACTCGGGACAAAAGGGAAACACCATATATTTT,CASSYSGQKGNTIYF,TRBV6-5,-,TRBJ1-3,-
TGTGCCAGCAGCTCGCTGGCTCAGCCGGGGAATGAGCAGTTCTTC,CASSSLAQPGNEQFF,TRBV11-3,-,TRBJ2-1,-
TGTGCCACCAGTGACAGCCCTATTTCCTATGGCTACACCTTC,CATSDSPISYGYTF,TRBV24-1,-,TRBJ1-2,-
TGTGCCAGCAGTTACGGGGGTTATGGCTACACCTTC,CASSYGGYGYTF,TRBV6-5,-,TRBJ1-2,-
TGTGCCAGCAGTGATGAGGGAGGGGCTGGCTACACCTTC,CASSDEGGAGYTF,TRBV2,-,TRBJ1-2,once
TGTGCCATCAAAGCGGCAGGGGAGTCGTCCGAGCAGTACTTC,CAIKAAGESSEQYF,TRBV10-3,-,TRBJ2-7,-
TGTGCCAGCAGTTACGCCAACTCTGGAAACACCATATATTTT,CASSYANSGNTIYF,TRBV6-5,-,TRBJ1-3,once
TGCAGTGCTGGGACAGAAGAGACCCAGTACTTC,CSAGTEETQYF,TRBV20-1,TRBD1,TRBJ2-5,-
TGTGCCAGCAGCTTAAATCCCGGCGGTGATTCACCCCTCCACTTT,CASSLNPGGDSPLHF,TRBV7-3,-,TRBJ1-6,-
TGTGCCAGCAGCGACGTTTACCCGCGGGATAGCAATCAGCCCCAGCATTTT,CASSDVYPRDSNQPQHF,TRBV7-9,-,TRBJ1-5,-
TGCGCCAGCAGCCTAGCCGGGACAGGGCTGTCACCCCTCCACTTT,CASSLAGTGLSPLHF,TRBV5-1,TRBD1,TRBJ1-6,-
TGTGCCAGCAGTCCAGGGTCCACTAATGAAAAACTGTTTTTT,CASSPGSTNEKLFF,TRBV7-9,-,TRBJ1-4,-
TGTGCCTGGAGTTCGGTCGGGTTCAACTATGGCTACACCTTC,CAWSSVGFNYGYTF,TRBV30,-,TRBJ1-2,once
TGTGCCAGCAGTTTCGAGGCCGGAGGGATGGCAAACTATGGCTACACCTTC,CASSFEAGGMANYGYTF,TRBV28,-,TRBJ1-2,-
TGTGCCAGTAGTATAGACTCGGGAGGCCCAGATACGCAGTATTTT,CASSIDSGGPDTQYF,TRBV19,TRBD2,TRBJ2-3,-
TGTGCCAGCAGCCGGAACACAGGGATCAATTCACCCCTCCACTTT,CASSRNTGINSPLHF,TRBV14,-,TRBJ1-6,once
TGTGCCAGTACCTCGAGGGACACCGGGGAGCTGTTTTTT,CASTSRDTGELFF,TRBV19,-,TRBJ2-2,-
TGTGCCAGCAGTCCCCCCGGGCTGGGCTACACCTTC,CASSPPGLGYTF,TRBV28,-,TRBJ1-2,-
TGCGCCAGCAGCTTGGAGGGGATGAACACTGAAGCTTTCTTT,CASSLEGMNTEAFF,TRBV5-1,-,TRBJ1-1,-
TGTGCCAGCAGTTTAATGGGATTGAGGGATAGCAATCAGCCCCAGCATTTT,CASSLMGLRDSNQPQHF,TRBV27,-,TRBJ1-5,-
TGTGCCAGCAGCTTAGGGCAGTCAACAGATACGCAGTATTTT,CASSLGQSTDTQYF,TRBV11-3,-,TRBJ2-3,once
TGCGCCAGCAGCCATTCTCAGGGGCGGGAGAACACTGAAGCTTTCTTT,CASSHSQGRENTEAFF,TRBV4-1,-,TRBJ1-1,-
TGTGCCAGCTCTAGCGGGACCTCCTACGAGCAGTACTTC,CASSSGTSYEQYF,TRBV18,TRBD2,TRBJ2-7,-
TGCAGTGCTAGGGAGGATACGCAGTATTTT,CSAREDTQYF,TRBV20-1,-,TRBJ2-3,-
TGTGCCACCAGTGATGGCACGGGACCAGATACGCAGTATTTT,CATSDGTGPDTQYF,TRBV24-1,-,TRBJ2-3,-